Detailed here is one T cell receptor (beta chain). These data are taken from a study of blood T cell repertoires in COVID-19. Study in general: The United States, Italy and Spain provided the acute and convalescent COVID-19 samples.

In germline, CDR1 is SGHNT, CDR2 YYREEE (reference sequence). V gave up 0 bases and J gave up 0 bases, with 10 bases separating them. The CDR3 contains 16 residues. Per the original methods: By means of reference gene primer amplification, nucleated cell counts were estimated. TCRdb's table, derived via immunoSEQ multiplex PCR, lists solely in-frame clones and lacks some. That table supplies the V and J calls and clone size; D and trimming were determined from the DNA. The table includes about 52,000 clones, roughly 91% detected once. The chain couples TRBV5-4 to TRBJ2-4; D remains unclear. Sequencing was done on a sample of peripheral blood. The clonotype was recovered from a human donor in a cohort sampled during active COVID-19. The CDR3 DNA reads as TGTGCCAGCAGCTTGGAGGCGGAACTAGCCAAAAACATTCAGTACTTC. This gives the protein CASSLEAELAKNIQYF.